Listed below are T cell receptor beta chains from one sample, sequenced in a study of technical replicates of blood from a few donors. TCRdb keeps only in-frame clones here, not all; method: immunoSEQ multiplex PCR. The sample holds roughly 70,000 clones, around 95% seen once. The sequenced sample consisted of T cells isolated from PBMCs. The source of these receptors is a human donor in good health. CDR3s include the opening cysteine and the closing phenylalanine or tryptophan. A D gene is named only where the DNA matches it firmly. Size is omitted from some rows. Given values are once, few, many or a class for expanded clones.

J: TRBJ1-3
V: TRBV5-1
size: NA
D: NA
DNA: TGCGCCAGCAGCTTGGTCGGGGGATTTTCTTCTGGAAACACCATATATTTT
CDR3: CASSLVGGFSSGNTIYF

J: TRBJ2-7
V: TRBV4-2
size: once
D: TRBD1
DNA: TGTGCCAGCAGCCAAGTCGGAGGTATGGTAGGACAGGGGGCCTACGAGCAGTACTTC
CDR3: CASSQVGGMVGQGAYEQYF

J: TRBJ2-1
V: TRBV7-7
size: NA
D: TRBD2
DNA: TGTGCTAGCAGCCTAGGACTAGCGGGGGAGCAGTTCTTC
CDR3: CASSLGLAGEQFF

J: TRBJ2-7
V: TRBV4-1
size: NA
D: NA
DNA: TGCGCCAGCAGCCAAGATGGGCAGGGGAAATTATACGAGCAGTACTTC
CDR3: CASSQDGQGKLYEQYF

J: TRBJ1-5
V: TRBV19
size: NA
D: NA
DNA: TGTGCCAGTAGTATCGAACGGGGTAGCAATCAGCCCCAGCATTTT
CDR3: CASSIERGSNQPQHF

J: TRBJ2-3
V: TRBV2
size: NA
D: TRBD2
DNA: TGTGCCAGCAATGGGGCTAGCGGGGCTTCCACAGATACGCAGTATTTT
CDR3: CASNGASGASTDTQYF

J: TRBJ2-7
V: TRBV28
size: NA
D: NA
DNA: TGTGCCAGCAGTTTAGACCCAGGCTCCTACGAGCAGTACTTC
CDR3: CASSLDPGSYEQYF

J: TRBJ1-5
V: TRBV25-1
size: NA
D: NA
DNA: TGTGCCAGCAGTGATCAGGGCCGCCAGCCCCAGCATTTT
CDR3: CASSDQGRQPQHF

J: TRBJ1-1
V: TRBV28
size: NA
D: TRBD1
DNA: TGTGCCAGCAGTTTACCGGGACAGTTAAACACTGAAGCTTTCTTT
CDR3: CASSLPGQLNTEAFF

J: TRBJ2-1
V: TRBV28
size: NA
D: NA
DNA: TGTGCCAGCAGTTTGATCAGTATTGAGCAGTTCTTC
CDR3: CASSLISIEQFF

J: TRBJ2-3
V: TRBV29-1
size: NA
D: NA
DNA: TGCAGCGTGTCGGTAACAGGGAGCACAGATACGCAGTATTTT
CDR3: CSVSVTGSTDTQYF

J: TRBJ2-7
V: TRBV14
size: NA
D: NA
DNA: TGTGCCAGCAGCCAAGGCGGGGTCAACGAGCAGTACTTC
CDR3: CASSQGGVNEQYF

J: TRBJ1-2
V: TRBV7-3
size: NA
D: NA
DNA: TGTGCCAGCAGCCGACAGGCAGGTTATGGCTACACCTTC
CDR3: CASSRQAGYGYTF

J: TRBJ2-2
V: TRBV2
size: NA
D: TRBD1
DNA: TGTGCCAGCAGTGACTTCTTGGGACAGGCAGCCGGGGAGCTGTTTTTT
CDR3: CASSDFLGQAAGELFF

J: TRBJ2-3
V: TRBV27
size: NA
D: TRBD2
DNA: TGTGCCAGCAGTCGGGGACTAGCGGGAGGGCTGACAGATACGCAGTATTTT
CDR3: CASSRGLAGGLTDTQYF

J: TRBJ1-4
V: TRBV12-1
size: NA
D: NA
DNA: TGTGCCAGCAGCTCCAAAGACGGGACAGCCCCCGTAGAAAAACTGTTTTTT
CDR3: CASSSKDGTAPVEKLFF

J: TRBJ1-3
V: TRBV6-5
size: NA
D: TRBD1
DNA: TGTGCCAGCAGTTACGCGACAGGGACGGGAAACACCATATATTTT
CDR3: CASSYATGTGNTIYF

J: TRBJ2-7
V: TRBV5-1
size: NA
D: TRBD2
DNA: TGCGCCAGCAGTGGCGGGAGTGATGAGTGGTCAAGGTGGTACGAGCAGTACTTC
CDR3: CASSGGSDEWSRWYEQYF

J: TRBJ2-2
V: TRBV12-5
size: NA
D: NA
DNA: TGTGCTAGTGGCCAGGGCACCGGGGAGCTGTTTTTT
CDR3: CASGQGTGELFF

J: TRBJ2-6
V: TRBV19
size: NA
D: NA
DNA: TGTGCCACCGACAGCTCTGGGGCCAACGTCCTGACTTTC
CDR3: CATDSSGANVLTF

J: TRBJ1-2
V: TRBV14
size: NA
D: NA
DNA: TGTGCCAGCAGCCAAAACAGGAACTATGGCTACACCTTC
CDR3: CASSQNRNYGYTF

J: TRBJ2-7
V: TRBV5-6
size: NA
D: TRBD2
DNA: TGTGCCAGCAGCCGGGGGGACGACTACTACGAGCAGTACTTC
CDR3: CASSRGDDYYEQYF

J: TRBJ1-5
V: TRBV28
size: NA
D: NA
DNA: TGTGCCAGCAGCTCAACAGGGAGACGGCAGCCCCAGCATTTT
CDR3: CASSSTGRRQPQHF

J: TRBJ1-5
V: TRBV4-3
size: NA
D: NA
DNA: TGCGCCAGCAGCCAAGAGGGCAATAGCAATCAGCCCCAGCATTTT
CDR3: CASSQEGNSNQPQHF

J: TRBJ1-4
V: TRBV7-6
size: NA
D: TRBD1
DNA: TGTGCCAGCAGCTTAGCAGGGGGCCCTAATGAAAAACTGTTTTTT
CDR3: CASSLAGGPNEKLFF

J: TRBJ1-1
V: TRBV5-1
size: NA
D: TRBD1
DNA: TGCGCCAGCAACCCAAAGGACAGGGACACTGAAGCTTTCTTT
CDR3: CASNPKDRDTEAFF

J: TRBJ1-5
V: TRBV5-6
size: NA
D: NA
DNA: TGTGCCAGCAGCTTATTCGGGCAGCCCCAGCATTTT
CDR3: CASSLFGQPQHF

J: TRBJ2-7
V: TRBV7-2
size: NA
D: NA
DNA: TGTGCCAGCAGCTTAGATGGGCTAATCCAGCAGTACTTC
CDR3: CASSLDGLIQQYF

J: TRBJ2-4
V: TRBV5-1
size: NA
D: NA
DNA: TGCGCCAGCAGCTTGACAGAAAACATTCAGTACTTC
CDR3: CASSLTENIQYF

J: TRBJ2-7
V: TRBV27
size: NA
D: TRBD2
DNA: TGTGCCAGCAGTTATGGGACTAATCGGTACGAGCAGTACTTC
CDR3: CASSYGTNRYEQYF

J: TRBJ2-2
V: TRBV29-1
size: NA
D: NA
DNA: TGCAGCGTTGAAGGAACAGAAGTTAACACCGGGGAGCTGTTTTTT
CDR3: CSVEGTEVNTGELFF

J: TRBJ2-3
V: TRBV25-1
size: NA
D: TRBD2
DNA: TGTGCCAGCAGTGAATATAGGGGACTAGCGGGAGGGGATACGCAGTATTTT
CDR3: CASSEYRGLAGGDTQYF

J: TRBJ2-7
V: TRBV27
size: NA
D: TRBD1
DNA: TGTGCCAGCAGTTTCTCAGGGGGCTACGAGCAGTACTTC
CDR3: CASSFSGGYEQYF

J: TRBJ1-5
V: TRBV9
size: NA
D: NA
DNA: TGTGCCAGCAGCCCCACAGGTACAGTCGTTGGCAATCAGCCCCAGCATTTT
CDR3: CASSPTGTVVGNQPQHF